This T cell receptor beta chain was recorded in a study of blood T cells in healthy people across ages. For the second PCR, which ran for roughly 6 to 11 cycles, a sample-barcoded 5' primer and a J-beta primer mix were used. TCRdb itself ran the 5' RACE reads through MiXCR, one entry per CDR3 protein. This sample has 500,000 to 700,000 distinct CDR3 sequences, with about 30% found just once. This clonotype was seen more than once but under ten times. Isolation of PBMCs gave at least 7 million cells per sample. Total RNA, at least 6 micrograms per sample, came from PBMCs. The V gene's germline CDR1 is LGHDT and CDR2 YNNKEL (reference sequence). V was shortened by 0 bases and J by 4 bases, with 14 bases between the two germline ends. The CDR3 has 16 amino acids.

The receptor was derived from a woman aged 80 or over in good health. The V and J genes are TRBV3-1 and TRBJ2-3; TRBD2 might be the D (5 bases). What was sequenced was blood. This chain's CDR3 is CASSQDRLARSDTQYF. CDR3 sequence (DNA): TGTGCCAGCAGCCAAGATCGGCTAGCCCGGTCAGATACGCAGTATTTT.